The rows below give T cell receptor beta chains drawn from one sample of a study of CD8+CD57+ T cells in acquired aplastic anemia. TCRdb fed the reads into MiXCR, producing one record per CDR3 protein. The data show about 110,000 distinct CDR3 sequences, around 50% seen once. The specimen was sorted CD4+, CD8+, or CD8+CD57+ T cells (not recorded which) from PBMCs. These receptor sequences come from a human donor in good health, serving as a control. CDR3s include the opening cysteine and the closing phenylalanine or tryptophan. A D gene is named only where the DNA matches it firmly. For some rows the clone size is stated as once, few or many, or as a class when expanded; others skip it.

v_gene: TRBV15
len: 15
abundance: once
d_gene: TRBD2
j_gene: TRBJ2-7
CDR3nt: TGTGCCACCAGCAGAGAGGGCGGGGGGGCCGACGAGCAGTACTTC
CDR3aa: CATSREGGGADEQYF

v_gene: TRBV3-1
len: 14
abundance: NA
d_gene: TRBD1
j_gene: TRBJ1-2
CDR3nt: TGTGCCAGCAGGGTTGTAGACAGGGACTATGGCTACACCTTC
CDR3aa: CASRVVDRDYGYTF

v_gene: TRBV15
len: 13
abundance: NA
d_gene: TRBD2
j_gene: TRBJ2-1
CDR3nt: TGTGCCACCAGCGGACCACTAGCGAACGAGCAGTTCTTC
CDR3aa: CATSGPLANEQFF

v_gene: TRBV11-1
len: 16
abundance: NA
d_gene: TRBD1
j_gene: TRBJ2-7
CDR3nt: TGTGTCAGCAGCTTAGCCACGGGACAGGTAGGCTACGAACAGTACTTC
CDR3aa: CVSSLATGQVGYEQYF

v_gene: TRBV11-3
len: 15
abundance: few
d_gene: NA
j_gene: TRBJ1-1
CDR3nt: TGTGCCAGCAGCTTTTTTGGGGGCGAGGACACTGAAGCTTTCTTT
CDR3aa: CASSFFGGEDTEAFF

v_gene: TRBV12-3/TRBV12-4
len: 13
abundance: many
d_gene: NA
j_gene: TRBJ2-2
CDR3nt: TGTGCCAGCAGGCTAGATTTAACCGGGGAGCTGTTTTTT
CDR3aa: CASRLDLTGELFF

v_gene: TRBV10-3
len: 13
abundance: few
d_gene: NA
j_gene: TRBJ1-5
CDR3nt: TGTGCCATCGGCTCGGAGGACAATCAGCCCCAGCATTTT
CDR3aa: CAIGSEDNQPQHF

v_gene: TRBV3-1
len: 17
abundance: many
d_gene: TRBD2
j_gene: TRBJ2-5
CDR3nt: TGTGCCAGCAGCCAAGAAGCGGGGGGGTCATACCAAGAGACCCAGTACTTC
CDR3aa: CASSQEAGGSYQETQYF

v_gene: TRBV29-1
len: 13
abundance: NA
d_gene: TRBD2
j_gene: TRBJ2-7
CDR3nt: TGCAGCGTGAGGACTAGCTTTAGTTACGAGCAGTACTTC
CDR3aa: CSVRTSFSYEQYF

v_gene: TRBV6-5
len: 12
abundance: once
d_gene: NA
j_gene: TRBJ2-7
CDR3nt: TGTGCCAGCAGTAACGGGGAGAACGAGCAGTACTTC
CDR3aa: CASSNGENEQYF

v_gene: TRBV25-1
len: 15
abundance: NA
d_gene: NA
j_gene: TRBJ1-1
CDR3nt: TGTGCCAGCAGTAAGTCCTTGACAGGCGACACTGAAGCTTTCTTT
CDR3aa: CASSKSLTGDTEAFF

v_gene: TRBV12-3/TRBV12-4
len: 15
abundance: NA
d_gene: NA
j_gene: TRBJ1-5
CDR3nt: TGTGCCAGCAGCTGGACAGCGGGTAGCAATCAGCCCCAGCATTTT
CDR3aa: CASSWTAGSNQPQHF

v_gene: TRBV15
len: 15
abundance: NA
d_gene: TRBD1
j_gene: TRBJ1-1
CDR3nt: TGTGCCACCAGCTCCGGACAGGCTTGGGATCATGAAGCTTTCTTT
CDR3aa: CATSSGQAWDHEAFF

v_gene: TRBV3-1
len: 13
abundance: many
d_gene: NA
j_gene: TRBJ1-6
CDR3nt: TGTGCCAGCAGCCAATTACAGCAATCACCCCTCCACTTT
CDR3aa: CASSQLQQSPLHF

v_gene: TRBV10-3
len: 14
abundance: NA
d_gene: TRBD1
j_gene: TRBJ2-7
CDR3nt: TGTGCCATCAAAGCGACAGGGAACTCCTACGAGCAGTACTTC
CDR3aa: CAIKATGNSYEQYF

v_gene: TRBV24-1
len: 11
abundance: NA
d_gene: NA
j_gene: TRBJ2-7
CDR3nt: TGTGCCACCATGTCGCCTTGCGAGCAGTACTTC
CDR3aa: CATMSPCEQYF

v_gene: TRBV19
len: 14
abundance: NA
d_gene: NA
j_gene: TRBJ1-1
CDR3nt: TGTGCCAGTAGCCCAGGTAGAAGGAACACTGAAGCTTTCTTT
CDR3aa: CASSPGRRNTEAFF

v_gene: TRBV7-8
len: 14
abundance: NA
d_gene: NA
j_gene: TRBJ2-7
CDR3nt: TGTGCCAGCAGCGCGCTCCGGGACACATACGAGCAGTACTTC
CDR3aa: CASSALRDTYEQYF

v_gene: TRBV4-1
len: 14
abundance: many
d_gene: NA
j_gene: TRBJ1-2
CDR3nt: TGCGCCAGCAGCCAAGAATCGGCCCTCGGGGGCTACACCTTC
CDR3aa: CASSQESALGGYTF

v_gene: TRBV29-1
len: 15
abundance: NA
d_gene: NA
j_gene: TRBJ2-1
CDR3nt: TGCAGCGTTGGCACACCCGCGGGACTCAACAATGAGCAGTTCTTC
CDR3aa: CSVGTPAGLNNEQFF

v_gene: TRBV19
len: 16
abundance: many
d_gene: NA
j_gene: TRBJ1-1
CDR3nt: TGTGCCAGTAGAGACCAGACCGGGACGCCGAACACTGAAGCTTTCTTT
CDR3aa: CASRDQTGTPNTEAFF

v_gene: TRBV20-1
len: 12
abundance: many
d_gene: NA
j_gene: TRBJ2-7
CDR3nt: TGCAGTGCCAAGGACACCACCTACGAGCAGTACTTC
CDR3aa: CSAKDTTYEQYF

v_gene: TRBV9
len: 15
abundance: NA
d_gene: NA
j_gene: TRBJ1-3
CDR3nt: TGTGCCAGCAGCGTAGACAGCGAGGGAAGGAACACCATATATTTT
CDR3aa: CASSVDSEGRNTIYF

v_gene: TRBV12-3/TRBV12-4
len: 15
abundance: many
d_gene: TRBD1
j_gene: TRBJ1-2
CDR3nt: TGTGCCAGCAGTTTATTAGAAGGGGGCAGGAATGGCTACACCTTC
CDR3aa: CASSLLEGGRNGYTF

v_gene: TRBV19
len: 15
abundance: few
d_gene: TRBD1
j_gene: TRBJ1-4
CDR3nt: TGTGCCAGTAAGGGACAGAGTACAACTAATGAAAAACTGTTTTTT
CDR3aa: CASKGQSTTNEKLFF

v_gene: TRBV6-2/TRBV6-3
len: 12
abundance: many
d_gene: NA
j_gene: TRBJ2-1
CDR3nt: TGTGCCAGCAGTTACGGGGCGGGGATGCAGTTCTTC
CDR3aa: CASSYGAGMQFF

v_gene: TRBV18
len: 14
abundance: once
d_gene: NA
j_gene: TRBJ2-7
CDR3nt: TGTGCCAGCTCACCGACCTATAGCGGAGACGAGCAGTACTTC
CDR3aa: CASSPTYSGDEQYF

v_gene: TRBV10-2
len: 14
abundance: many
d_gene: TRBD2
j_gene: TRBJ2-7
CDR3nt: TGCGCCAGCAGTGCTAGCGGGGCTACCTACGAGCAGTACTTC
CDR3aa: CASSASGATYEQYF

v_gene: TRBV4-3
len: 15
abundance: NA
d_gene: TRBD1
j_gene: TRBJ1-1
CDR3nt: TGCGCCAGCAGCCCCAGACAGGGCTTGAACACTGAAGCTTTCTTT
CDR3aa: CASSPRQGLNTEAFF

v_gene: TRBV27
len: 15
abundance: many
d_gene: NA
j_gene: TRBJ2-7
CDR3nt: TGTGCCAGCAGTTTATCTCTTGAGGGGTCCTACGAGCAGTACTTC
CDR3aa: CASSLSLEGSYEQYF

v_gene: TRBV7-2
len: 16
abundance: many
d_gene: NA
j_gene: TRBJ2-3
CDR3nt: TGTGCCAGCAGCCCCGGATCGGGGGGCCTCACAGATACGCAGTATTTT
CDR3aa: CASSPGSGGLTDTQYF

v_gene: TRBV5-4
len: 14
abundance: NA
d_gene: NA
j_gene: TRBJ1-2
CDR3nt: TGTGCCAGCAGCTTCGTAGGAAGCGGTATAGGCTACACCTTC
CDR3aa: CASSFVGSGIGYTF

v_gene: TRBV6-1
len: 16
abundance: NA
d_gene: TRBD2
j_gene: TRBJ2-7
CDR3nt: TGTGCCAGCATGGCCCCAGGACTAGCGGGAGGGGGCCGGCAGTACTTC
CDR3aa: CASMAPGLAGGGRQYF

v_gene: TRBV12-3/TRBV12-4
len: 15
abundance: many
d_gene: NA
j_gene: TRBJ1-2
CDR3nt: TGTGCCAGCAGTTTAAGTCTTGGCCCCAACTATGGCTACACCTTC
CDR3aa: CASSLSLGPNYGYTF

v_gene: TRBV15
len: 15
abundance: NA
d_gene: TRBD2
j_gene: TRBJ2-7
CDR3nt: TGTGCCACCAGCAGAGAGGGGCTAGCGGACTACGAGCAGTACTTC
CDR3aa: CATSREGLADYEQYF

v_gene: TRBV12-3/TRBV12-4
len: 14
abundance: once
d_gene: NA
j_gene: TRBJ1-1
CDR3nt: TGTGCCAGCAGTTTCCGAGGACTTCACACTGAAGCTTTCTTT
CDR3aa: CASSFRGLHTEAFF

v_gene: TRBV19
len: 15
abundance: NA
d_gene: NA
j_gene: TRBJ1-6
CDR3nt: TGTGCCAGTAGTGAAGCGGGTCTCGTTAATTCACCCCTCCACTTT
CDR3aa: CASSEAGLVNSPLHF

v_gene: TRBV29-1
len: 15
abundance: once
d_gene: NA
j_gene: TRBJ2-7
CDR3nt: TGCAGCGTCCGCCCTGGTGCAACTGACTCCTACGAGCAGTACTTC
CDR3aa: CSVRPGATDSYEQYF

v_gene: TRBV20-1
len: 16
abundance: many
d_gene: TRBD1
j_gene: TRBJ2-7
CDR3nt: TGCAGTGCAAGGGACAGGCAAGTCCAAAGCTCCTACGAGCAGTACTTC
CDR3aa: CSARDRQVQSSYEQYF

v_gene: TRBV20-1
len: 12
abundance: NA
d_gene: NA
j_gene: TRBJ1-2
CDR3nt: TGCAGTGCCGCCACAGAAACCTATGGCTACACCTTC
CDR3aa: CSAATETYGYTF

v_gene: TRBV15
len: 13
abundance: many
d_gene: TRBD1
j_gene: TRBJ1-1
CDR3nt: TGTGCCACCAGCAGGGACAGGGCTACTGAAGCTTTCTTT
CDR3aa: CATSRDRATEAFF

v_gene: TRBV4-1
len: 14
abundance: NA
d_gene: NA
j_gene: TRBJ2-1
CDR3nt: TGCGCCAGCAGCCAAGGAGCCGCACTCGATGAGCAGTTCTTC
CDR3aa: CASSQGAALDEQFF

v_gene: TRBV7-2
len: 15
abundance: NA
d_gene: NA
j_gene: TRBJ1-4
CDR3nt: TGTGCCAGCAGCTTAGCCGACACCCGAAATGAAAAACTGTTTTTT
CDR3aa: CASSLADTRNEKLFF

v_gene: TRBV6-1
len: 15
abundance: many
d_gene: TRBD1
j_gene: TRBJ1-1
CDR3nt: TGTGCCAGCAGTGAAGGAACAGGGGGGGACACTGAAGCTTTCTTT
CDR3aa: CASSEGTGGDTEAFF

v_gene: TRBV12-5
len: 16
abundance: NA
d_gene: NA
j_gene: TRBJ2-5
CDR3nt: TGTGCTAGTGGCGAGGGGGGGCAGTTAAATCAAGAGACCCAGTACTTC
CDR3aa: CASGEGGQLNQETQYF

v_gene: TRBV25-1
len: 15
abundance: NA
d_gene: TRBD1
j_gene: TRBJ1-1
CDR3nt: TGTGCCAGCAGTGGGACGGACAGGGGGAACACTGAAGCTTTCTTT
CDR3aa: CASSGTDRGNTEAFF

v_gene: TRBV5-6
len: 14
abundance: NA
d_gene: NA
j_gene: TRBJ1-1
CDR3nt: TGTGCCAGCAGGGTAAGGTCCCAGAACACTGAAGCTTTCTTT
CDR3aa: CASRVRSQNTEAFF

v_gene: TRBV29-1
len: 12
abundance: few
d_gene: TRBD1
j_gene: TRBJ1-1
CDR3nt: TGCAGCGTGGGGGACAGGAACACTGAAGCTTTCTTT
CDR3aa: CSVGDRNTEAFF

v_gene: TRBV10-2
len: 15
abundance: many
d_gene: TRBD2
j_gene: TRBJ2-5
CDR3nt: TGCGCCAGCAGTGAGTTCGGCGGGGGCCAAGAGACCCAGTACTTC
CDR3aa: CASSEFGGGQETQYF

v_gene: TRBV15
len: 13
abundance: NA
d_gene: NA
j_gene: TRBJ2-3
CDR3nt: TGTGCCACCAGCAGAGATACGTTAGCTACGCAGTATTTT
CDR3aa: CATSRDTLATQYF

v_gene: TRBV4-3
len: 14
abundance: many
d_gene: NA
j_gene: TRBJ1-1
CDR3nt: TGCGCCAGCAGCCAAGAAAGGATGAGGACTGAAGCTTTCTTT
CDR3aa: CASSQERMRTEAFF

v_gene: TRBV10-3
len: 17
abundance: NA
d_gene: NA
j_gene: TRBJ2-7
CDR3nt: TGTGCCATCAGTGAGTCTAGAGAAGGGGAGCGGTCCTACGAGCAGTACTTC
CDR3aa: CAISESREGERSYEQYF

v_gene: TRBV7-2
len: 15
abundance: few
d_gene: NA
j_gene: TRBJ2-7
CDR3nt: TGTGCCAGCAGCTTAGTCGGTCAGGGGACATACGAGCAGTACTTC
CDR3aa: CASSLVGQGTYEQYF